These 17 T cell receptor beta chains originate from one sample sequenced in a study of early T cells in non-severe SARS-CoV-2 infection (dated by TCRdb to the early 2020s). Library generation was performed with 5' RACE. The sample was run on a NextSeq 500. Using fastp at Q25 and MiXCR, TCRdb reprocessed the public reads and kept productive beta chains. A single entry per CDR3 protein holds the most common genes and DNA from its merged rows. The sample records about 110,000 distinct CDR3 sequences, around 10% of which are singletons. Of the sample, roughly 7.1% falls within the top ten clones. The sequenced material came from whole blood. These receptors came from an adult who was a healthcare worker with PCR-confirmed SARS-CoV-2 infection or an uninfected control (not recorded which).

CDR3 sequence (DNA): TGTGCCAGCAGCGCGTCCGGGACGTACACAGATACGCAGTATTTT. As protein: CASSASGTYTDTQYF. The chain recombines TRBV11-2 with TRBJ2-3; D may correspond to TRBD1 or TRBD2 (5 bases each). V gave up 5 bases and J gave up 2 bases, with 14 bases separating them. Germline V gives CDR1 SGHAT, CDR2 FQNNGV. This CDR3 is built from 15 residues. The full variable domain, with the rest looked up from reference TRBV11-2 and TRBJ2-3, is EAGVAQSPRYKIIEKRQSVAFWCNPISGHATLYWYQQILGQGPKLLIQFQNNGVVDDSQLPKDRFSAERLKGVDSTLKIQPAKLEDSAVYLCASSASGTYTDTQYFGPGTRLTVL.

This clonotype has more than one count but fewer than ten. The CDR3 loop reads CASSPRQLNTGELFF. The CDR3 coding sequence is TGCGCCAGCAGCCCCCGACAGCTGAACACCGGGGAGCTGTTTTTT. This chain links TRBV5-1 with TRBJ2-2, with TRBD1 as a possible D gene (5 bases). Trimming removed 4 bases at V and 1 base at J, with 11 bases between. Germline lookup yields CDR1 SGHRS and CDR2 YFSETQ. The CDR3 loop spans 15 amino acids.

The chain employs TRBV2 and TRBJ2-1; no firm D call. Germline assignment: CDR1 SNHLY and CDR2 FYNNEI. There are 10 residues in the CDR3. The ends were cut back, 10 bases at V and 6 bases at J, with 7 bases in the middle. The CDR3 bases are TGTGCCACCCCGGGCAATGAGCAGTTCTTC. Amino acid sequence: CATPGNEQFF.

This chain uses TRBV7-9 with TRBJ2-7, with 9 nucleotides matching TRBD1. CDR1 and CDR2 from the germline V gene are SEHNR and FQNEAQ (reference sequence). The V gene end was trimmed by 5 bases and the J gene end by 6 bases; junction bases not matched to a gene: 8. The CDR3 contains 14 residues. Written as DNA, the CDR3 is TGTGCCAGCAGCGGTCCGGGACAGGGTTTCGAGCAGTACTTC. It translates to CASSGPGQGFEQYF.

In this sample, this clonotype turned up many times. The rearrangement uses TRBV7-2 and TRBJ1-1, with D unclear. The ends were cut back, 11 bases at V and 1 base at J, with 14 bases in the middle. This CDR3 contains 13 residues. Germline V gene sequence: CDR1 SGHTA, CDR2 FQGNSA. The DNA of the CDR3 is TGTGCCCTTAGAAGAGCGAGGAACACTGAAGCTTTCTTT. Translating gives CALRRARNTEAFF.

This clonotype came up many times. V gene TRBV28 combines with J gene TRBJ2-5; tentatively, D is TRBD2 (6 bases). The V end lost 6 bases, the J end lost 1 base, and 12 bases lay between the germline ends. This CDR3 is 14 amino acids long. Germline assignment: CDR1 MDHEN and CDR2 SYDVKM. CDR3 nucleotide sequence: TGTGCCAGCAGAAATGGCGGGGCCCAAGAGACCCAGTACTTC. As protein: CASRNGGAQETQYF.

As concerns this clonotype: A read error may explain this, as a much larger clone is one base away. J is TRBJ2-6 and V is TRBV7-6; maybe TRBD1 (5 bases). Germline V gene sequence: CDR1 SGHVS, CDR2 FNYEAQ. The CDR3 spans 18 residues. V lost 1 base and J 0 bases, leaving 13 bases between the germline ends. CDR3 protein: CASSLVTGQFSGANVLTF. CDR3 in DNA: TGTGCCAGCAGCTTAGTGACCGGACAATTCTCTGGGGCCAACGTCCTGACTTTC. The variable domain in full, completed from reference TRBV7-6 and TRBJ2-6, reads GAGVSQSPRYKVTKRGQDVALRCDPISGHVSLYWYRQALGQGPEFLTYFNYEAQQDKSGLPNDRFSAERPEGSISTLTIQRTEQRDSAMYRCASSLVTGQFSGANVLTFGAGSRLTVL.

Only a few counts were recorded for this clonotype. The gene calls are TRBV29-1 and TRBJ2-7, with D perhaps TRBD2 (6 bases). CDR3 size: 14 residues. Trimming removed 5 bases at V and 0 bases at J, with 14 bases between. Germline CDR1 and CDR2: SQVTM and ANQGSEA. In nucleotides, the CDR3 is TGCAGCGTTATCGGGGGACGGAGCTCCTACGAGCAGTACTTC. Translating it yields CSVIGGRSSYEQYF.

In this sample, this clonotype turned up many times. CDR3 sequence reads: CASRVGTTDTQYF. CDR3 in DNA: TGTGCCAGCAGGGTTGGAACCACAGATACGCAGTATTTT. This chain uses TRBV6-1 with TRBJ2-3; D gene uncertain. Trimming took off 6 bases at V and 2 bases at J, with 9 bases between the two ends. Per the germline V gene, CDR1 is MNHNS and CDR2 is SASEGT. This CDR3 contains 13 residues.

The chain is built from TRBV9 and TRBJ2-7; TRBD2 aligns across 8 bases. Trimming cost V 0 bases and J 5 bases; bases outside gene matches: 4. The CDR3 length is 14 residues. Germline loops: CDR1 SGDLS, CDR2 YYNGEE. CDR3 nucleotide sequence: TGTGCCAGCAGCGTAGGGGATAGCGGGAACGAGCAGTACTTC. Amino acids: CASSVGDSGNEQYF.

The chain couples TRBV11-2 to TRBJ2-7; no clear D gene. CDR3 length equals 11 residues. The germline CDR1 and CDR2 sequences are SGHAT and FQNNGV. The V gene lost 4 bases and the J gene lost 5 bases, with 6 bases spanning the gap. The CDR3 sequence: CASSSRDEQYF. CDR3 nucleotide sequence: TGTGCCAGCAGCTCCCGGGACGAGCAGTACTTC.

On this clonotype: The CDR3 ends on some other residue instead of the conserved phenylalanine or tryptophan, so this is likely a read error. The chain recombines TRBV2 with TRBJ2-7, with 9 bases fitting TRBD1. The germline CDR1 and CDR2 sequences are SNHLY and FYNNEI. The CDR3 has 15 residues. V gave up 6 bases and J gave up 4 bases; unmatched junction bases: 10. CDR3 coding DNA: TGTGCCAGCAGGGTTGCTGGGACAGGGTCTTACGAGCAGTACATC. This translates into CASRVAGTGSYEQYI.

This clonotype was found once. The chain couples TRBV25-1 to TRBJ2-3; no clear D. This CDR3 contains 11 residues. V dropped 2 bases and J dropped 6 bases, with 3 bases sitting between them. Germline V gives CDR1 MGHDK, CDR2 SYGVNS. The CDR3 DNA follows: TGTGCCAGCAGTGAAGGGGATACGCAGTATTTT. Residues: CASSEGDTQYF.

The table lists this clonotype with many counts. This chain connects TRBV7-2 to TRBJ2-3; 9 bases map to TRBD2. J was trimmed by 3 bases and V by 5 bases; bases with no gene match: 9. CDR3 size: 16 residues. CDR1 and CDR2 from the germline V gene are SGHTA and FQGNSA. Here the CDR3 DNA reads TGTGCCAGCAGCACCGCACTAGCGGGCTATACAGATACGCAGTATTTT. It encodes CASSTALAGYTDTQYF. Full variable domain (missing parts from reference TRBV7-2 and TRBJ2-3): GAGVSQSPSNKVTEKGKDVELRCDPISGHTALYWYRQSLGQGLEFLIYFQGNSAPDKSGLPSDRFSAERTGGSVSTLTIQRTQQEDSAVYLCASSTALAGYTDTQYFGPGTRLTVL.

This clonotype turned up a few times. The V gene is TRBV28, the J gene TRBJ2-7; D not certain. Trimming left V 8 bases short and J 2 bases short, with 7 bases between. CDR1 is MDHEN, CDR2 SYDVKM, per germline. This CDR3 contains 11 residues. This CDR3 is CASGLAYEQYF. DNA of the CDR3: TGTGCCAGCGGGCTGGCCTACGAGCAGTACTTC.

This clonotype was seen repeatedly, ten times or more. The chain combines TRBV28 with TRBJ2-2; D unresolved. CDR3 length: 13 residues. V dropped 0 bases and J dropped 7 bases, with 6 bases sitting between them. Germline V CDR1 and CDR2: MDHEN, SYDVKM. DNA for the CDR3: TGTGCCAGCAGTTTATGGGGCGGCGGGGAGCTGTTTTTT. Encoded protein: CASSLWGGGELFF.

This clonotype has a count of ten or more. CDR3: CASSHGSGTEAFF. CDR3 nucleotides: TGTGCCAGCAGCCACGGTAGTGGCACTGAAGCTTTCTTT. The chain has TRBV12-3 or TRBV12-4 and TRBJ1-1, with unresolved D. The V and J ends lost 6 bases and 4 bases respectively, with 12 bases between them. CDR3 length: 13 amino acids.